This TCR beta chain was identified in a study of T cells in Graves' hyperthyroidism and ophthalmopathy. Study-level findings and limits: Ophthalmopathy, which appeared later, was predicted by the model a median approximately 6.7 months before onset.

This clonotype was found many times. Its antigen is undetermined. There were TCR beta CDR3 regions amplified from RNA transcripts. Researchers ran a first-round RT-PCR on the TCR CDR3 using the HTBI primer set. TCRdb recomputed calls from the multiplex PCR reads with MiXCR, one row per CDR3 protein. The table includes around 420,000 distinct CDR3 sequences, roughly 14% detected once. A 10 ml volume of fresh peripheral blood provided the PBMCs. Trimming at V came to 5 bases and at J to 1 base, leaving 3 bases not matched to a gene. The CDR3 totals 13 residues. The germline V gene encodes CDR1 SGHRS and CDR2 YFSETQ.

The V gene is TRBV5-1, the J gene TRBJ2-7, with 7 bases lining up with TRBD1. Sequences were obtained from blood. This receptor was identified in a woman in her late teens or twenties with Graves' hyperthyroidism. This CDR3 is CASRGQSSYEQYF. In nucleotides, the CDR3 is TGCGCCAGCAGGGGACAGAGTTCCTACGAGCAGTACTTC.